The 30 T cell receptor beta chains below come from one sample, sequenced in a study of cytomegalovirus exposure and HLA in healthy donors. Researchers ran the PCR with 60 Vbeta and 13 Jbeta primers. Assay: immunoSEQ multiplex PCR; the TCRdb copy retains only in-frame clones and omits some. Of 150,000 to 200,000 clones in the sample, roughly 80% were seen once. The sample taken for sequencing was PBMCs. These receptor sequences come from a woman younger than 30 in good health and CMV-seronegative.

This clone was seen more than once but under ten times. This chain connects TRBV6-1 to TRBJ2-1; 9 positions agree with TRBD2. Trimming at V came to 2 bases and at J to 1 base, leaving 0 bases not matched to a gene. Germline CDR1 reads MNHNS; CDR2 reads SASEGT. The CDR3 covers 15 residues. As DNA, the CDR3 is TGTGCCAGCAGTGAACTAGCGGGGTCCTACAATGAGCAGTTCTTC. This codes for CASSELAGSYNEQFF.

The chain couples TRBV27 to TRBJ1-1; D may be TRBD1 (5 bases). In germline, CDR1 is MNHEY, CDR2 SMNVEV (reference sequence). With 4 bases removed from V and 7 bases from J, the gap between germline ends came to 13 bases. The CDR3 length is 13 residues. The CDR3 bases are TGTGCCAGCAGTTCCCGGGGGGTGAGTGAAGCTTTCTTT. Translation gives CASSSRGVSEAFF.

This sequence joins TRBV7-9 and TRBJ1-3; D is possibly TRBD1 (6 bases). This CDR3 region has 16 residues. Looked up from germline, CDR1 is SEHNR and CDR2 is FQNEAQ (reference sequence). V lost 5 bases to trimming and J lost 0 bases, with 14 bases between them. CDR3 loop: CASSKQTGLSGNTIYF. CDR3 sequence (DNA): TGTGCCAGCAGCAAACAGACAGGACTCTCTGGAAACACCATATATTTT.

Points on this clone: The sample carries other DNA sequences with the same CDR3. This chain joins TRBV6-5 and TRBJ2-3; 7 bases map to TRBD2. J gave up 1 base and V 8 bases, and 6 bases lay outside the gene matches. Germline V gene data show CDR1 as MNHEY and CDR2 as SVGAGI. This CDR3 is 14 amino acids long. The CDR3 protein is CASSQRGRTDTQYF. CDR3 sequence (DNA): TGTGCCAGCTCCCAGCGGGGCCGCACAGATACGCAGTATTTT.

This sequence joins TRBV19 and TRBJ1-1; 7 nucleotides line up with TRBD1. The CDR3 loop spans 14 amino acids. Germline CDR1 is LNHDA and CDR2 is SQIVND (reference sequence). Losses at the gene ends were 7 bases for V and 5 bases for J; bases not matched to a gene: 10. The CDR3 DNA reads as TGTGCCAGTAATCAGAGGGGGCGCAGGACTGAAGCTTTCTTT. Its protein product is CASNQRGRRTEAFF.

The J gene is TRBJ2-1, the V gene TRBV5-6; 9 positions agree with TRBD2. Trimming took 4 bases from V and 14 from J; bases not matched to a gene: 4. Germline CDR1 reads SGHDT; CDR2 reads YYEEEE. The CDR3 has 11 amino acids. The CDR3, as DNA: TGTGCCAGCAGCGTCGGGACTAGCAAGTTCTTC. It translates to CASSVGTSKFF.

The chain is built from TRBV5-1 and TRBJ2-2; D is possibly TRBD2 (5 bases). The CDR3 runs to 16 residues. CDR1 is SGHRS, CDR2 YFSETQ, per germline. The V and J ends lost 0 bases and 0 bases respectively, with 9 bases between them. The chain's CDR3 is CASSLGILANTGELFF. DNA for the CDR3: TGCGCCAGCAGCTTGGGCATACTAGCGAACACCGGGGAGCTGTTTTTT.

This clone was observed a single time. DNA for the CDR3: TGTGCCAGCAGCTTCACTCCGGGACAGAGGGAGACCCAGTACTTC. The encoded protein is CASSFTPGQRETQYF. The V call is TRBV7-2, the J call TRBJ2-5; TRBD1 matches at 7 bases. V dropped 3 bases and J dropped 5; count of bases not matched to a gene: 9. This CDR3 has 15 residues. Germline V CDR1 and CDR2: SGHTA, FQGNSA.

The CDR3 region has the DNA TGTGCCAGCAGCTTGTACGCGGGAGCGAATGAGCAGTTCTTC. It encodes CASSLYAGANEQFF. The chain recombines TRBV5-8 with TRBJ2-1, with TRBD2 matching 7 bases. Germline CDR1 reads SGHTS; CDR2 reads YDEGEE. Unmatched junction bases numbered 5, after V lost 1 base and J lost 7 bases. The CDR3 is 14 residues long.

In regard to this clone: One end of the junction is discordant with germline, which a read error may explain. This chain connects TRBV7-9 to TRBJ1-4, with 11 positions matching TRBD1. The CDR3 covers 14 residues. Germline V gene sequence: CDR1 SEHNR, CDR2 FQNEAQ (reference sequence). The CDR3 protein is CSSSLGTGGEKLFF. As DNA, the CDR3 is TGTTCCAGCAGCTTAGGGACAGGGGGAGAAAAACTGTTTTTT. Supplemented by reference TRBV7-9 and TRBJ1-4, the full variable domain reads DTGVSQNPRHKITKRGQNVTFRCDPISEHNRLYWYRQTLGQGPEFLTYFQNEAQLEKSRLLSDRFSAERPKGSFSTLEIQRTEQGDSAMYLCSSSLGTGGEKLFFGSGTQLSVL.

This clone occurred once. The chain links TRBV6-5 to TRBJ2-7; possible D gene TRBD2, 6 bases. With 0 bases removed from V and 4 bases from J, the gap between germline ends came to 10 bases. The CDR3 sequence is 14 residues long. CDR1 is MNHEY, CDR2 SVGAGI, per germline. This CDR3 is CASSYSGGRYEQYF. The CDR3 DNA is TGTGCCAGCAGTTACTCCGGGGGTAGGTACGAGCAGTACTTC.

The gene calls are TRBV6-5 and TRBJ2-7; 15 nucleotides align to TRBD2. The CDR3 extends over 16 amino acids. Germline CDR1 reads MNHEY; CDR2 reads SVGAGI. With V trimmed by 0 bases and J by 12 bases, 9 bases remained unmatched. The CDR3 is CASSYSSGLAGGYSYF. CDR3 in DNA: TGTGCCAGCAGTTACTCGAGCGGACTAGCGGGAGGGTACTCGTACTTC.

The V gene is TRBV5-1, the J gene TRBJ2-1; TRBD2 might be the D (6 bases). V was pared by 3 bases and J by 5 bases, with 12 bases between. Germline V CDR1 and CDR2: SGHRS, YFSETQ. The CDR3 is 14 amino acids. This CDR3 is CASSSWGDHNEQFF. DNA of the CDR3: TGCGCCAGCAGCTCATGGGGGGACCACAATGAGCAGTTCTTC.

This rearrangement joins TRBV19 to TRBJ2-7; no firm D call. Trimming pared 0 bases from V and 7 bases from J, leaving 10 bases between. In germline, CDR1 is LNHDA, CDR2 SQIVND (reference sequence). CDR3 length: 13 amino acids. The DNA of the CDR3 is TGTGCCAGTAGTATAGAAATATCGAGGGAGCAGTACTTC. Translation gives CASSIEISREQYF.

The chain has TRBV28 and TRBJ2-7, with 11 bases lining up with TRBD2. This CDR3 region has 15 residues. Germline V lookup: CDR1 MDHEN, CDR2 SYDVKM. The V and J ends lost 4 bases and 3 bases, in that order; junction bases with no gene match: 5. CDR3 residues: CASSSPGLADYEQYF. The CDR3 nucleotides are TGTGCCAGCAGTTCCCCGGGACTAGCGGACTACGAGCAGTACTTC.

The gene calls are TRBV7-2 and TRBJ2-1, with 9 bases fitting TRBD1. The CDR3 is made up of 18 amino acids. Germline assignment: CDR1 SGHTA and CDR2 FQGNSA. V dropped 0 bases and J dropped 6; count of bases not matched to a gene: 12. The CDR3 reads CASSLAPPGTGLGNEQFF. CDR3 nucleotide sequence: TGTGCCAGCAGCTTAGCCCCCCCCGGGACAGGGTTGGGCAATGAGCAGTTCTTC.

The chain recombines TRBV27 with TRBJ2-6, with 7 nucleotides matching TRBD1. Germline CDR1 and CDR2: MNHEY and SMNVEV (reference sequence). V lost 8 bases, J lost 3 bases, and 16 bases stayed unmatched. CDR3 length equals 18 residues. CDR3 sequence reads: CASLTTRGGGYGANVLTF. The CDR3 DNA is TGTGCCAGCCTTACGACTCGAGGGGGCGGGTATGGGGCCAACGTCCTGACTTTC.

This chain connects TRBV5-4 to TRBJ2-5; 11 bases fit TRBD2. CDR3 length: 16 amino acids. V was clipped by 0 bases and J by 5 bases; unmatched bases: 6. Germline V CDR1 and CDR2: SGHNT, YYREEE (reference sequence). CDR3 loop: CASSLVTSGRWETQYF. CDR3 nucleotide sequence: TGTGCCAGCAGCTTGGTAACTAGCGGGAGATGGGAGACCCAGTACTTC. The entire variable domain, with the rest obtained from reference TRBV5-4 and TRBJ2-5, is as follows: ETGVTQSPTHLIKTRGQQVTLRCSSQSGHNTVSWYQQALGQGPQFIFQYYREEENGRGNFPPRFSGLQFPNYSSELNVNALELDDSALYLCASSLVTSGRWETQYFGPGTRLLVL.

The CDR3 region is CSARDGAEQFF. CDR3 DNA sequence: TGCAGTGCTAGAGATGGGGCTGAGCAGTTCTTC. This chain links TRBV20-1 with TRBJ2-1; possible D gene TRBD1, 5 bases. V lost 0 bases and J 9 bases, leaving 6 bases between the germline ends. The germline CDR1 and CDR2 sequences are DFQATT and SNEGSKA (reference sequence). This CDR3 contains 11 residues.

Notes on this clone: One end of the junction is discordant with germline, which a read error may explain. The V gene is TRBV7-9, the J gene TRBJ2-7, with 7 bases identical to TRBD1. Germline V gene data show CDR1 as SEHNR and CDR2 as FQNEAQ (reference sequence). This CDR3 contains 12 residues. The CDR3 loop reads CSSGITGDEQYF. The CDR3, as DNA: TGTTCCAGCGGCATTACAGGGGACGAGCAGTACTTC.

The chain carries TRBV9 and TRBJ2-3; D not certain. From germline, CDR1 is SGDLS and CDR2 YYNGEE. The CDR3 is made up of 12 amino acids. V was pared by 4 bases and J by 5 bases, with 8 bases between. In DNA form, the CDR3 reads TGTGCCAGCAGCCCGGTGGTAGATACGCAGTATTTT. Protein sequence: CASSPVVDTQYF.

The V and J genes are TRBV4-3 and TRBJ1-1; tentative D call: TRBD1 (6 bases). Germline loops: CDR1 LGHNA, CDR2 YSLEER. V was pared by 4 bases and J by 0 bases, with 12 bases between. The CDR3 length is 15 residues. The CDR3 loop reads CASSLLDSMNTEAFF. The DNA for the CDR3 is TGCGCCAGCAGCCTATTGGACAGCATGAACACTGAAGCTTTCTTT.

The rearrangement uses TRBV27 and TRBJ2-7; the match to TRBD2 covers 7 bases. CDR1 and CDR2 from the germline V gene are MNHEY and SMNVEV (reference sequence). V lost 0 bases, J lost 3 bases, and 8 bases stayed unmatched. The CDR3 is 16 residues long. CDR3 in DNA: TGTGCCAGCAGTTTATCTCTCCTAGCGGTAATCTACGAGCAGTACTTC. The encoded protein is CASSLSLLAVIYEQYF.

This clone was counted a few times. The gene calls are TRBV5-6 and TRBJ1-1; D gene unclear. The germline CDR1 and CDR2 sequences are SGHDT and YYEEEE. The CDR3 spans 11 residues. With 2 bases removed from V and 11 bases from J, the gap between germline ends came to 10 bases. The CDR3, as DNA: TGTGCCAGCAGCTTAAGCTACGAGGCTTTCTTT. Translated, it gives CASSLSYEAFF.

The chain is built from TRBV28 and TRBJ1-2; 7 bases agree with TRBD1. V gave up 7 bases and J gave up 4 bases; unmatched junction bases: 12. The CDR3 extends over 15 amino acids. Germline V gene data show CDR1 as MDHEN and CDR2 as SYDVKM. The CDR3 region is CASTLQRGRGYGYTF. In DNA, the CDR3 is TGTGCCAGCACCCTTCAGAGGGGGCGAGGCTATGGCTACACCTTC.

This clone was observed a single time. The chain recombines TRBV27 with TRBJ2-7; D is possibly TRBD2 (5 bases). Trimming stripped 6 bases from V and 3 bases from J, with 21 bases between. The CDR3 extends over 16 amino acids. Germline V CDR1 and CDR2: MNHEY, SMNVEV (reference sequence). The CDR3 region is CASRASSSGNFYEQYV. Here the CDR3 DNA reads TGTGCCAGCAGGGCTTCCTCCAGCGGAAACTTCTACGAGCAGTACGTC.

This clone has a handful of counts. The rearrangement joins TRBV10-1 to TRBJ2-7; 11 bases are a match to TRBD2. V was pared by 7 bases and J by 1 base, with 6 bases of the junction left unmatched. The CDR3 length is 15 residues. Germline lookup yields CDR1 WNHNN and CDR2 SYGVQD (reference sequence). The CDR3 sequence is CASTRLAGLSYEQYV. The DNA for the CDR3 is TGCGCCAGCACCAGACTAGCGGGACTATCCTACGAGCAGTACGTC.

The chain couples TRBV15 to TRBJ2-1; 13 bases agree with TRBD2. Germline lookup yields CDR1 LNHNV and CDR2 YYDKDF (reference sequence). The CDR3 runs to 15 residues. After removal of 2 bases from V and 10 bases from J, the junction contained 5 bases not matched to a gene. Written as DNA, the CDR3 is TGTGCCACCAGCAGAATTGGACTAGCGGGAGTCGAGCAGTTCTTC. It translates to CATSRIGLAGVEQFF.

The CDR3 loop reads CASQINRGGQPQHF. In DNA, the CDR3 is TGTGCCAGTCAAATCAACAGGGGGGGTCAGCCCCAGCATTTT. V usage is TRBV19 and J usage is TRBJ1-5, with TRBD1 matching 8 bases. Per the germline V gene, CDR1 is LNHDA and CDR2 is SQIVND (reference sequence). This CDR3 is built from 14 residues. Germline trimming cut 8 bases from V and 6 bases from J; bases unmatched to any gene: 9.

This clone has more than one count but fewer than ten. This rearrangement joins TRBV12-5 to TRBJ2-3; TRBD1 matches 7 bases. Germline CDR1 is LGHNT and CDR2 is FRNRAP. Trimming took 5 bases from V and 1 from J; bases not matched to a gene: 0. This CDR3 region has 13 residues. For the CDR3, the DNA is TGTGCTAGTGGTGACAGGGGCACAGATACGCAGTATTTT. This encodes CASGDRGTDTQYF.